One T cell receptor beta chain is described in this entry. This sample was included in a study of blood T cell repertoires in COVID-19. Study-wide context: From the United States, Italy and Spain came samples of acute and convalescent COVID-19. PBMCs, B-cell-depleted T cells, or T cells were the source of the cDNA or gDNA that made up the material.

The CDR3 length is 15 residues. The V and J ends lost 4 bases and 8 bases, in that order; junction bases with no gene match: 10. Germline V lookup: CDR1 GTSNPN, CDR2 SVGIG (reference sequence). Authors' processing steps: Reference gene primer amplification yielded estimated nucleated cell counts. Libraries were prepared by immunoSEQ multiplex PCR; TCRdb keeps only in-frame clonotypes and omits some of them. V and J calls and clone size are copied from that table; D and trimming were computed from the DNA. The sample records roughly 190,000 clones, around 89% being singletons. This receptor was obtained from a human donor in a cohort sampled during active COVID-19. This sequence joins TRBV30 and TRBJ1-4, with 10 positions matching TRBD1. The sample consisted of peripheral blood. The CDR3 region is CAWNRGTGVREKLFF. The CDR3 DNA is TGTGCCTGGAACCGCGGGACAGGGGTGAGAGAAAAACTGTTTTTT.